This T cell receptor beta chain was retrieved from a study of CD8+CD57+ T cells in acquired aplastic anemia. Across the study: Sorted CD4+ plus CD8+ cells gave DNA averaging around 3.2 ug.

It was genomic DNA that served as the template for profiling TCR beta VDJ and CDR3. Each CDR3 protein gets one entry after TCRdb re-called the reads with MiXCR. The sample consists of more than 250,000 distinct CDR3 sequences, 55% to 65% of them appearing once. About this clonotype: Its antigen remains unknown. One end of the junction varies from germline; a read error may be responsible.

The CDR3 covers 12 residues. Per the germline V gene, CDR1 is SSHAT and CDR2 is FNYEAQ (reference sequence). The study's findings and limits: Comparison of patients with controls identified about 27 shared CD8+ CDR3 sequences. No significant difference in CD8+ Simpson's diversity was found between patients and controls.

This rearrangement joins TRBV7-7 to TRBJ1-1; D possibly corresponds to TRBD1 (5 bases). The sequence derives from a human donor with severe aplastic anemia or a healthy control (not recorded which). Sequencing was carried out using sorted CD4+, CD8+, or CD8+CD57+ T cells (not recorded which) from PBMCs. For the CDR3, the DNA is TGTGCTAGCAGCCCTGTAGGGGCTGAAGCTTTCTTT. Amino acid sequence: CASSPVGAEAFF.